A selection of T cell receptor beta chains follows, all from one sample in a study of T cell repertoires in cytomegalovirus infection. TCRdb analysed the reads with MiXCR anew, one entry per CDR3 protein. Altogether approximately 290,000 distinct CDR3 sequences are present, around 25% being singletons, with the ten largest covering around 14%. Sequenced material: PBMCs. The receptors stem from a human donor in good health (CMV status not recorded). Some clones in this sample may be carry-over from other donors' samples. The conserved cysteine and the conserved F or W are not part of the CDR3 here. Rows may omit the clone size; those that give it use once, few, many or a size class.

TRBV20-1	11	NA	TRBJ1-5	SARRAGVQPQH
TRBV7-3	14	many	TRBJ2-5	ASSPGASQRPETQY
TRBV6-5	13	NA	TRBJ1-1	ASSSPQGVNTEAF
TRBV20-1	13	NA	TRBJ1-1	SARDDGQSRKGAF
TRBV6-5	14	NA	TRBJ2-2	ASSYSPAVNTGELF
TRBV29-1	10	few	TRBJ2-5	SGGRLQETQY
TRBV12-3/TRBV12-4	12	many	TRBJ1-1	ASSFETVNTEAF
TRBV7-2	11	NA	TRBJ1-2	ASSLNRVYGYT
TRBV18	13	NA	TRBJ2-7	ASSETGGNSYEQY
TRBV29-1	9	NA	TRBJ1-1	SVNRGTEAF
TRBV6-4	12	few	TRBJ1-6	ASSKGQNNSPLH
TRBV20-1	13	NA	TRBJ2-7	SARPGTSGGYEQY
TRBV6-1	13	NA	TRBJ2-1	ASRPQGGTYNEQF
TRBV7-8	13	many	TRBJ2-1	ASSLLAGGPNEQF
TRBV7-2	12	many	TRBJ2-2	ASSFSGDTGELF
TRBV20-1	11	NA	TRBJ1-5	SAREQGNQPQH
TRBV7-6	13	NA	TRBJ2-1	ASSLILAGVDEQF
TRBV28	14	few	TRBJ2-5	ASSLYGQGRVQTQY
TRBV5-6	13	NA	TRBJ1-4	ASSPGQGWGEKLF
TRBV29-1	10	NA	TRBJ1-1	SGHRENTEAF
TRBV7-2	14	NA	TRBJ2-1	ASSLGWGRLGNEQF
TRBV10-3	13	NA	TRBJ2-3	AISGGTSGTDTQY
TRBV20-1	12	NA	TRBJ1-1	SARTGGWNTEAF
TRBV19	14	NA	TRBJ2-5	ASSKTDDRSQETQY
TRBV5-6	14	few	TRBJ2-1	ASSLVGQGYGNEQF
TRBV10-2	11	NA	TRBJ1-5	ASSEPGGQPQH
TRBV20-1	10	few	TRBJ2-3	SGGGGTDTQY
TRBV7-2	13	many	TRBJ2-7	ASSLAGSGPYEQY
TRBV7-2	10	many	TRBJ2-1	ASSLRANEQF
TRBV7-2	16	many	TRBJ1-5	ASPSGTGGVCCNQPQH
TRBV7-3	13	once	TRBJ2-3	ASSPGRTDTDTQY
TRBV12-5	11	NA	TRBJ1-5	ASRDGSNQPQH
TRBV10-2	12	few	TRBJ2-3	ASSATTHWDTQY